These T cell receptor beta chains were read from a single sample in a study of blood T cell repertoires in COVID-19. Using immunoSEQ multiplex PCR, the repertoire was profiled, and TCRdb retains in-frame clones only, with some absent. The profile covers about 140,000 clones, with about 84% appearing a single time and under 2% taken by the ten largest. Sequenced sample: PBMCs or T cells enriched from blood (not recorded which). These receptors originate from a woman between 18 and 29 years old who had been exposed to COVID-19. Each CDR3 is given with its conserved first and last residue. The D gene is left open where the match is weak. Rows give clone size only sometimes, using once, few, many, or a class for an expanded clone.

d_call: -; clone_size: -; v_call: TRBV29-1; j_call: TRBJ2-3; cdr3_aa: CSVDGGGLDTQYF; cdr3_nt: TGCAGCGTTGATGGGGGCGGCCTAGATACGCAGTATTTT
d_call: TRBD1; clone_size: -; v_call: TRBV7-3; j_call: TRBJ1-1; cdr3_aa: CASSRDRFTEAFF; cdr3_nt: TGTGCCAGCAGCAGGGACAGATTCACTGAAGCTTTCTTT
d_call: -; clone_size: -; v_call: TRBV14; j_call: TRBJ2-3; cdr3_aa: CASSQGLGDTQYF; cdr3_nt: TGTGCCAGCAGCCAAGGGCTTGGCGATACGCAGTATTTT
d_call: -; clone_size: -; v_call: TRBV25-1; j_call: TRBJ1-1; cdr3_aa: CASSESGTEAFF; cdr3_nt: TGTGCCAGCAGTGAGTCGGGCACTGAAGCTTTCTTT
d_call: -; clone_size: -; v_call: TRBV7-6; j_call: TRBJ2-1; cdr3_aa: CASSLDRDSYNEQFF; cdr3_nt: TGTGCCAGCAGCTTAGACAGGGACTCCTACAATGAGCAGTTCTTC
d_call: TRBD2; clone_size: -; v_call: TRBV7-9; j_call: TRBJ2-3; cdr3_aa: CASRPAGGLDTQYF; cdr3_nt: TGTGCCAGCAGGCCGGCGGGAGGGCTAGATACGCAGTATTTT
d_call: -; clone_size: -; v_call: TRBV10-2; j_call: TRBJ2-1; cdr3_aa: CASIRDNEQFF; cdr3_nt: TGCGCCAGCATCCGGGACAATGAGCAGTTCTTC
d_call: -; clone_size: -; v_call: TRBV5-1; j_call: TRBJ1-3; cdr3_aa: CASSFDNSGNTIYF; cdr3_nt: TGCGCCAGCAGCTTTGACAACTCTGGAAACACCATATATTTT
d_call: TRBD1; clone_size: -; v_call: TRBV2; j_call: TRBJ1-4; cdr3_aa: CASSGQGAFNEKLFF; cdr3_nt: TGTGCCAGCAGCGGACAGGGGGCGTTTAATGAAAAACTGTTTTTT
d_call: TRBD2; clone_size: -; v_call: TRBV5-4; j_call: TRBJ2-1; cdr3_aa: CASSLGASGNYNEQFF; cdr3_nt: TGTGCCAGCAGCTTGGGGGCTAGCGGGAACTACAATGAGCAGTTCTTC
d_call: TRBD2; clone_size: -; v_call: TRBV7-9; j_call: TRBJ2-5; cdr3_aa: CASSLYIDWRERETQYF; cdr3_nt: TGTGCCAGCAGCTTATATATTGATTGGCGGGAGAGGGAGACCCAGTACTTC
d_call: TRBD1; clone_size: -; v_call: TRBV3-1/TRBV3-2; j_call: TRBJ2-2; cdr3_aa: CASSSRGTGELFF; cdr3_nt: TGTGCCAGCAGTTCCAGGGGGACCGGGGAGCTGTTTTTT
d_call: TRBD2; clone_size: -; v_call: TRBV14; j_call: TRBJ2-3; cdr3_aa: CASSQRTSVSTDTQYF; cdr3_nt: TGTGCCAGCAGCCAACGGACTAGCGTAAGCACAGATACGCAGTATTTT
d_call: -; clone_size: -; v_call: TRBV7-2; j_call: TRBJ2-5; cdr3_aa: CASSLSPTQETQYF; cdr3_nt: TGTGCCAGCAGCTTAAGCCCTACTCAAGAGACCCAGTACTTC
d_call: -; clone_size: -; v_call: TRBV6-1; j_call: TRBJ1-1; cdr3_aa: CASSEKQVFTEAFF; cdr3_nt: TGTGCCAGCAGTGAAAAGCAGGTATTCACTGAAGCTTTCTTT
d_call: TRBD2; clone_size: once; v_call: TRBV7-2; j_call: TRBJ2-1; cdr3_aa: CASSLSPAGGLSEQFF; cdr3_nt: TGTGCCAGCAGCTTATCCCCAGCGGGAGGGCTAAGTGAGCAGTTCTTC
d_call: TRBD1; clone_size: -; v_call: TRBV29-1; j_call: TRBJ2-2; cdr3_aa: CSVMVGQANTGELFF; cdr3_nt: TGCAGCGTTATGGTGGGACAGGCGAACACCGGGGAGCTGTTTTTT
d_call: TRBD2; clone_size: -; v_call: TRBV6-5; j_call: TRBJ2-3; cdr3_aa: CASSYGREVRTDTQYF; cdr3_nt: TGTGCCAGCAGTTACGGGCGGGAGGTACGCACAGATACGCAGTATTTT
d_call: -; clone_size: -; v_call: TRBV19; j_call: TRBJ1-5; cdr3_aa: CASSIDLGGAIQPQHF; cdr3_nt: TGTGCCAGTAGTATAGATCTGGGTGGGGCAATTCAGCCCCAGCATTTT
d_call: -; clone_size: -; v_call: TRBV25-1; j_call: TRBJ1-4; cdr3_aa: CASSGYRAGMEKLFF; cdr3_nt: TGTGCCAGCAGTGGCTACAGGGCCGGCATGGAAAAACTGTTTTTT
d_call: -; clone_size: -; v_call: TRBV27; j_call: TRBJ2-7; cdr3_aa: CASSMSGSPYEQYF; cdr3_nt: TGTGCCAGCAGTATGAGCGGTAGCCCCTACGAGCAGTACTTC
d_call: -; clone_size: -; v_call: TRBV11-2; j_call: TRBJ1-4; cdr3_aa: CASSFGPTSTLFF; cdr3_nt: TGTGCCAGCAGCTTTGGGCCCACAAGTACACTGTTTTTT